The next 29 T cell receptor beta chains were all read from a single sample in a study of T cell responses to AZD1222 COVID-19 vaccine. This table comes from immunoSEQ multiplex PCR, and its TCRdb copy is limited to in-frame clones, with some not included. The sample shows around 58,000 clones, roughly 80% of them seen only once. Specimen: peripheral blood, collected on day 0 of AZD1222 vaccination. These receptors all come from an adult in good health.

This clone was picked up one time. The V gene is TRBV2, the J gene TRBJ2-1; TRBD1 aligns across 7 bases. The trim removed 2 bases at V and 7 bases at J, leaving 14 bases unmatched. From germline, CDR1 is SNHLY and CDR2 FYNNEI. The CDR3 covers 17 residues. CDR3 DNA: TGTGCCAGCAGTGAATTGCGACAGGGTCCCCTCAGGAATGAGCAGTTCTTC. This encodes CASSELRQGPLRNEQFF.

The CDR3 reads CASSSGSGRETQYF. CDR3 nucleotide sequence: TGTGCCAGCAGTTCGGGGTCTGGGAGGGAGACCCAGTACTTC. This chain uses TRBV27 with TRBJ2-5; possibly TRBD2 for D (6 bases). In germline, CDR1 is MNHEY, CDR2 SMNVEV (reference sequence). CDR3 length: 14 residues. V dropped 4 bases and J dropped 5 bases, with 14 bases sitting between them.

The J gene is TRBJ2-5, the V gene TRBV24-1; no definite D call. The germline CDR1 and CDR2 sequences are KGHDR and SFDVKD. V lost 3 bases to trimming and J lost 5 bases, with 6 bases between them. There are 12 residues in the CDR3. The CDR3, as DNA: TGTGCCACCAGTGATGAACCCGAGACCCAGTACTTC. Residues: CATSDEPETQYF.

In its sample, this clone was seen a few times. The junction shows a germline mismatch at one end, possibly a read error. Here the CDR3 DNA reads TGTGCCAGCAGCCCCTCGACCCGTCTACAGGGGTCTTTC. Its translation: CASSPSTRLQGSF. The V gene is TRBV11-1, the J gene TRBJ2-7, with 7 nucleotides matching TRBD1. CDR1 and CDR2 (germline): SGHAT, FQDESV (reference sequence). CDR3 length: 13 amino acids.

The chain couples TRBV5-4 to TRBJ2-3, with D perhaps TRBD1 (5 bases). The CDR3 sequence is 13 residues long. Trimming removed 4 bases at V and 2 bases at J, with 8 bases between. Germline V lookup: CDR1 SGHNT, CDR2 YYREEE (reference sequence). DNA of the CDR3: TGTGCCAGCAGCCCAGGGATCACAGATACGCAGTATTTT. Encoded protein: CASSPGITDTQYF.

The chain recombines TRBV28 with TRBJ1-2, with TRBD1 matching over 7 bases. The CDR3 sequence is 13 residues long. Looked up from germline, CDR1 is MDHEN and CDR2 is SYDVKM. The ends lost 6 bases at V and 8 bases at J; junction bases unmatched: 9. The CDR3 loop reads CASRRQGMRGYTF. In DNA form, the CDR3 reads TGTGCCAGCAGGCGACAGGGCATGCGGGGCTACACCTTC.

The CDR3 reads CASSYTDGNTEAFF. The CDR3 nucleotides read TGTGCCAGCAGTTACACCGACGGGAACACTGAAGCTTTCTTT. The V gene is TRBV6-2 or TRBV6-3, the J gene TRBJ1-1; D gene ambiguous. Trimming removed 2 bases from V and 1 base from J, with 8 bases in between. The germline V gene encodes CDR1 MNHEY and CDR2 SVGEGT. The CDR3 contains 14 residues.

The chain uses TRBV27 and TRBJ1-5, with no clear D. Germline assignment: CDR1 MNHEY and CDR2 SMNVEV (reference sequence). V shed 6 bases and J shed 3 bases, with 3 bases lying between them. The CDR3 consists of 11 residues. The CDR3 sequence: CASSSNQPQHF. CDR3 DNA sequence: TGTGCCAGCAGCTCCAATCAGCCCCAGCATTTT.

This clone was detected once. J is TRBJ1-1 and V is TRBV4-1; 8 bases map to TRBD1. The V segment lost 1 base and the J segment 4 bases; nucleotides outside the gene matches: 8. CDR1 and CDR2 (germline): MGHRA, YSYEKL. The CDR3 extends over 16 amino acids. DNA for the CDR3: TGCGCCAGCAGCCAAGCGGACAGGGCCCTGGGCACTGAAGCTTTCTTT. Translated: CASSQADRALGTEAFF.

Comment on this clone: Other nucleotide sequences from this sample produce the same CDR3. The chain has TRBV24-1 and TRBJ2-1; 10 positions match TRBD2. Trimming removed 4 bases from V and 7 bases from J; junction bases left unmatched: 9. This CDR3 region has 16 residues. CDR1 and CDR2 from the germline V gene are KGHDR and SFDVKD. CDR3 coding DNA: TGTGCCACCAGTGACCCCAGCGGGAGGGGAAGGAATGAGCAGTTCTTC. Translated, it gives CATSDPSGRGRNEQFF.

The chain joins TRBV12-5 to TRBJ2-3, with D tentatively TRBD2 (6 bases). This CDR3 region has 15 residues. CDR1 and CDR2 from the germline V gene are LGHNT and FRNRAP. V was clipped by 6 bases and J by 0 bases, with 13 bases between them. DNA of the CDR3: TGTGCTAGTGGCGGTCGGGGGTCTAGCACAGATACGCAGTATTTT. Amino acid sequence: CASGGRGSSTDTQYF.

The rearrangement links TRBV7-2 to TRBJ2-7; D unclear. V was clipped by 1 base and J by 4 bases, with 8 bases between them. The CDR3 has 13 amino acids. CDR1 is SGHTA, CDR2 FQGNSA, per germline. For the CDR3, the DNA is TGTGCCAGCAGCTTAGACCCGAGGTACGAGCAGTACTTC. Its protein product is CASSLDPRYEQYF.

This rearrangement joins TRBV9 to TRBJ1-4, with TRBD1 matching 9 bases. CDR1 and CDR2 (germline): SGDLS, YYNGEE. V lost 2 bases, J lost 5 bases, and 7 bases stayed unmatched. This CDR3 has 16 residues. The CDR3 DNA follows: TGTGCCAGCAGCGTGGATCCGGACAGGGGAAATGAAAAACTGTTTTTT. As protein: CASSVDPDRGNEKLFF. Supplemented by reference TRBV9 and TRBJ1-4, the full variable domain reads DSGVTQTPKHLITATGQRVTLRCSPRSGDLSVYWYQQSLDQGLQFLIQYYNGEERAKGNILERFSAQQFPDLHSELNLSSLELGDSALYFCASSVDPDRGNEKLFFGSGTQLSVL.

V usage is TRBV19 and J usage is TRBJ1-3; the match to TRBD1 covers 10 bases. CDR1 is LNHDA, CDR2 SQIVND, per germline (reference sequence). The CDR3 is made up of 16 amino acids. J gave up 0 bases and V 7 bases, and 6 bases lay outside the gene matches. CDR3 nucleotide sequence: TGTGCCAGTACCGCCCGGGACAGGGGCTCTGGAAACACCATATATTTT. It codes for CASTARDRGSGNTIYF.

This clone was counted once. The chain joins TRBV6-1 to TRBJ1-3; D perhaps matches TRBD1 (5 bases). V was trimmed by 0 bases and J by 2 bases, leaving 14 bases between them. This CDR3 has 17 amino acids. Germline V lookup: CDR1 MNHNS, CDR2 SASEGT. The CDR3 DNA reads TGTGCCAGCAGTGAAGCGTTTTTCGGGGGAACTGGAAACACCATATATTTT. This gives the protein CASSEAFFGGTGNTIYF.

This clone has a single count. The V call is TRBV6-6, the J call TRBJ2-2; 15 bases align to TRBD2. CDR3 length: 18 amino acids. The V gene end was trimmed by 5 bases and the J gene end by 5 bases; junction bases not matched to a gene: 9. CDR1 and CDR2 from the germline V gene are MNHNY and SVGAGI (reference sequence). The CDR3 spells CASSRTSGRASRTGELFF. The CDR3 nucleotides are TGTGCCAGCAGTCGGACTAGCGGGAGGGCCAGTCGAACCGGGGAGCTGTTTTTT.

The rearrangement links TRBV28 to TRBJ2-7, with a tentative D call TRBD1 (6 bases). The CDR3 loop spans 15 amino acids. V lost 5 bases and J 2 bases, leaving 16 bases between the germline ends. CDR1 MDHEN and CDR2 SYDVKM come from the germline V gene. The CDR3 region is CASSPSGTPTYEQYF. The CDR3 DNA sequence: TGTGCCAGCAGTCCCTCCGGGACACCTACCTACGAGCAGTACTTC.

The chain employs TRBV5-6 and TRBJ2-2, with TRBD2 matching 8 bases. Per germline, CDR1 SGHDT and CDR2 YYEEEE. The CDR3 runs 14 residues. Losses at the gene ends were 7 bases for V and 13 bases for J; bases not matched to a gene: 15. This CDR3 is CASGKAGGRFGLFF. The DNA for the CDR3 is TGTGCCAGCGGCAAGGCGGGGGGCCGATTCGGGCTGTTTTTT. Complete variable domain (other parts from reference TRBV5-6 and TRBJ2-2): DAGVTQSPTHLIKTRGQQVTLRCSPKSGHDTVSWYQQALGQGPQFIFQYYEEEERQRGNFPDRFSGHQFPNYSSELNVNALLLGDSALYLCASGKAGGRFGLFFGEGSRLTVL.

The chain recombines TRBV5-1 with TRBJ1-1; 12 bases map to TRBD1. The CDR3 contains 16 residues. Trimming removed 1 base from V and 5 bases from J; junction bases left unmatched: 6. Germline V lookup: CDR1 SGHRS, CDR2 YFSETQ. For the CDR3, the DNA is TGCGCCAGCAGCTTGACCGGGACAGGGGGCGGAACTGAAGCTTTCTTT. It codes for CASSLTGTGGGTEAFF.

The V gene is TRBV2, the J gene TRBJ2-3; 8 nucleotides align to TRBD1. With V trimmed by 4 bases and J by 9 bases, 9 bases remained unmatched. CDR1 SNHLY and CDR2 FYNNEI come from the germline V gene. This CDR3 region has 14 residues. CDR3 amino acids: CASSAQGATGTQYF. CDR3 sequence (DNA): TGTGCCAGCAGTGCTCAGGGGGCAACAGGGACGCAGTATTTT.

J is TRBJ2-1 and V is TRBV19; 8 positions agree with TRBD1. Germline loops: CDR1 LNHDA, CDR2 SQIVND (reference sequence). The junction had 7 bases not matched to a gene; V was cut back by 6 bases and J by 3 bases. There are 15 residues in the CDR3. The CDR3, as DNA: TGTGCCAGTAGCCCTGGACAGGGCGGCTACAATGAGCAGTTCTTC. It encodes CASSPGQGGYNEQFF.

This clone was counted a few times. V is TRBV6-4 and J is TRBJ1-3; the D gene is possibly TRBD1 (5 bases). This CDR3 comprises 15 residues. CDR1 MRHNA and CDR2 SNTAGT come from the germline V gene. V lost 7 bases to trimming and J lost 7 bases, with 20 bases between them. DNA of the CDR3: TGTGCCAGCACCGGCAATCGGACACATCCTAACACCATATATTTT. As protein: CASTGNRTHPNTIYF.

The chain is built from TRBV18 and TRBJ2-2; D possibly uses TRBD1 or TRBD2 (6 bases each). CDR3 length: 16 amino acids. V shed 2 bases and J shed 5 bases, with 15 bases lying between them. The germline gives CDR1 KGHSH, CDR2 LQKENI. The CDR3 loop reads CASSPSGGLKTGELFF. CDR3 nucleotide sequence: TGTGCCAGCTCACCATCCGGGGGCCTGAAGACCGGGGAGCTGTTTTTT.

V is TRBV11-2 and J is TRBJ1-1, with D perhaps matching TRBD1 (6 bases). The CDR3 has 15 residues. Trimming took 0 bases from V and 2 from J, leaving 10 bases between them. CDR1 is SGHAT, CDR2 FQNNGV, per germline. CDR3: CASSLEPDSNTEAFF. The CDR3 nucleotides are TGTGCCAGCAGCTTAGAACCGGACAGCAACACTGAAGCTTTCTTT.

The rearrangement joins TRBV28 to TRBJ1-5, with 8 bases aligning to TRBD1. The V gene's germline CDR1 is MDHEN and CDR2 SYDVKM. The CDR3 is made up of 16 amino acids. The V segment lost 8 bases and the J segment 4 bases; nucleotides outside the gene matches: 13. CDR3 bases: TGTGCCAGCGGGACAGGCACCGGTGGGGATAATCAGCCCCAGCATTTT. Translation gives CASGTGTGGDNQPQHF. Full variable domain (outside the CDR3, taken from reference TRBV28 and TRBJ1-5): DVKVTQSSRYLVKRTGEKVFLECVQDMDHENMFWYRQDPGLGLRLIYFSYDVKMKEKGDIPEGYSVSREKKERFSLILESASTNQTSMYLCASGTGTGGDNQPQHFGDGTRLSIL.

V gene TRBV25-1 combines with J gene TRBJ2-1; TRBD1 aligns across 7 bases. With V trimmed by 4 bases and J by 12 bases, 6 bases remained unmatched. Germline-derived CDR1 and CDR2 are MGHDK and SYGVNS. The CDR3 consists of 12 residues. CDR3 amino acids: CASSADREAQFF. CDR3 DNA sequence: TGTGCCAGCAGTGCCGACAGGGAAGCGCAGTTCTTC.

This chain connects TRBV4-3 to TRBJ2-3; D unclear. The CDR3 runs to 13 residues. CDR1 and CDR2 from the germline V gene are LGHNA and YSLEER. The V and J ends lost 0 bases and 6 bases respectively, with 7 bases between them. The CDR3 bases are TGCGCCAGCAGCCAAGATTTCGGGGATACGCAGTATTTT. This gives the protein CASSQDFGDTQYF.

CDR3 region: CASSGDRGPQTNEQFF. The DNA of the CDR3 is TGTGCCAGCAGCGGGGACCGGGGACCACAGACCAATGAGCAGTTCTTC. The rearrangement links TRBV7-8 to TRBJ2-1; tentatively, D is TRBD1 or TRBD2 (5 bases each). The CDR3 length is 16 residues. V shed 5 bases and J shed 6 bases, with 20 bases lying between them. CDR1 is SGHVS and CDR2 is FQNEAQ in the germline V gene.

This clone was seen a single time. The chain joins TRBV27 to TRBJ2-7; 7 positions match TRBD2. The V and J ends lost 5 bases and 2 bases, in that order; junction bases with no gene match: 6. The CDR3 spans 14 residues. The germline gives CDR1 MNHEY, CDR2 SMNVEV (reference sequence). CDR3 bases: TGTGCCAGCAGTAGGCGGGAGACCACCTACGAGCAGTACTTC. As protein: CASSRRETTYEQYF.